Presented here are 10 T cell receptor beta chains from one specimen sequenced in a study of cytomegalovirus exposure and HLA in healthy donors. Only in-frame clones appear in the TCRdb table, and some are missing; sequencing was by immunoSEQ multiplex PCR. The table has about 110,000 clones, around 89% seen once. What was sequenced was PBMCs. These receptors originate from a woman in her late teens or twenties in good health and CMV-seropositive.

The chain couples TRBV25-1 to TRBJ2-7; D is perhaps TRBD1 (6 bases). Trimming cost V 1 base and J 3 bases, with 13 bases left between them. The CDR3 has 15 amino acids. The germline V gene has CDR1 MGHDK and CDR2 SYGVNS. The CDR3 here is CASSESQGRNYEQYF. For the CDR3, the DNA is TGTGCCAGCAGTGAATCGCAGGGGCGAAACTACGAGCAGTACTTC.

The chain joins TRBV28 to TRBJ1-5; 8 bases align to TRBD1. After removal of 6 bases from V and 2 bases from J, the junction contained 6 bases not matched to a gene. The CDR3 totals 15 residues. The germline gives CDR1 MDHEN, CDR2 SYDVKM. CDR3 bases: TGTGCCAGCAGGCAGGGGGCTCTTGGCAATCAGCCCCAGCATTTT. Its translation: CASRQGALGNQPQHF.

The genes are TRBV5-6 and TRBJ2-2, with TRBD2 matching 10 bases. J was trimmed by 4 bases and V by 0 bases; bases with no gene match: 3. The CDR3 contains 16 residues. Per germline, CDR1 SGHDT and CDR2 YYEEEE. In nucleotides, the CDR3 is TGTGCCAGCAGCTTGGCGAGCGGGGGGGGCACCGGGGAGCTGTTTTTT. It is translated as CASSLASGGGTGELFF.

This clone was observed a few times. The rearrangement joins TRBV19 to TRBJ2-2, with 8 positions matching TRBD1. This CDR3 is 13 amino acids long. CDR1 and CDR2 from the germline V gene are LNHDA and SQIVND (reference sequence). J lost 4 bases, V lost 5 bases, and 0 bases had no gene match. CDR3 in DNA: TGTGCCAGTAGTGACAGGGGCACCGGGGAGCTGTTTTTT. Encoded protein: CASSDRGTGELFF.

The V gene is TRBV7-7, the J gene TRBJ2-5; D not resolved. V was trimmed by 5 bases and J by 2 bases, leaving 9 bases between them. The CDR3 totals 13 residues. Germline V gene sequence: CDR1 SSHAT, CDR2 FNYEAQ (reference sequence). CDR3 in DNA: TGTGCCAGCAGCCTCCGAGAGCAAGAGACCCAGTACTTC. Its translation is CASSLREQETQYF.

This rearrangement joins TRBV25-1 to TRBJ2-1; TRBD2 matches at 9 bases. The CDR3 is made up of 18 amino acids. V shed 5 bases and J 4 bases; nucleotides not matched to a gene: 15. Germline V CDR1 and CDR2: MGHDK, SYGVNS. CDR3 residues: CASSPYPDTSGPYNEQFF. The CDR3 DNA reads TGTGCCAGCAGTCCATACCCTGATACTAGCGGGCCATACAATGAGCAGTTCTTC.

The chain joins TRBV2 to TRBJ1-1; D is ambiguous. CDR1 is SNHLY and CDR2 is FYNNEI in the germline V gene. Trimming stripped 2 bases from V and 7 bases from J, with 11 bases between. CDR3 length: 13 amino acids. Written as DNA, the CDR3 is TGTGCCAGCAGTGAATCGACGGGAGGTGAAGCTTTCTTT. Translated: CASSESTGGEAFF.

The count of this clone is one. The V and J genes are TRBV5-8 and TRBJ1-2; 10 nucleotides agree with TRBD1. V shed 3 bases and J 4 bases; nucleotides not matched to a gene: 6. The CDR3 totals 15 residues. The germline V gene encodes CDR1 SGHTS and CDR2 YDEGEE. The CDR3 nucleotides are TGTGCCAGCAGCTCGACAGGGGGCGCACCCTATGGCTACACCTTC. This gives the protein CASSSTGGAPYGYTF.

The chain uses TRBV18 and TRBJ1-1; D unresolved. Trimming pared 2 bases from V and 0 bases from J, leaving 7 bases between. The length of the CDR3 is 14 residues. Germline V gene lookup returns CDR1 KGHSH and CDR2 LQKENI. CDR3 nucleotides: TGTGCCAGCTCACCAGTGGAGTTGAACACTGAAGCTTTCTTT. Encoded protein: CASSPVELNTEAFF.

The rearrangement uses TRBV2 and TRBJ2-5; 7 positions agree with TRBD1. Germline CDR1 SNHLY, CDR2 FYNNEI. J gave up 2 bases and V 6 bases, and 9 bases lay outside the gene matches. The CDR3 extends over 15 amino acids. Written as DNA, the CDR3 is TGTGCCAGCAGCTCGACAGGGATGGGTCAAGAGACCCAGTACTTC. It translates to CASSSTGMGQETQYF.